This T cell receptor (beta chain) was profiled in a study of blood T cell repertoires in COVID-19. Overall study: In each case, the material was cDNA or gDNA derived from T cells, B-cell-depleted T cells, or PBMCs.

Clones were sequenced by immunoSEQ multiplex PCR, and TCRdb holds only the in-frame ones, with some missing. In the table there are 200,000 to 250,000 clones, around 80% of which are singletons. V shed 9 bases, J shed 6 bases, and the junction held 8 bases outside the gene matches. This CDR3 contains 13 residues. Looked up from germline, CDR1 is SNHLY and CDR2 is FYNNEI. The receptor was derived from a woman aged 55-75 years who had recovered from COVID-19. The J gene is TRBJ2-1, the V gene TRBV2, with 7 bases that match TRBD2. The sequencing input was peripheral blood. This CDR3 is CASGPAGINEQFF. The CDR3 coding sequence is TGTGCCAGTGGGCCAGCGGGGATCAATGAGCAGTTCTTC.